A selection of T cell receptor beta chains follows, all from one sample in a study of post-analysis software for immune sequencing data. Using its own MiXCR run on the PCR reads, TCRdb lists one record per CDR3 protein. The table has 750,000 to 950,000 distinct CDR3 sequences, 53% seen once; the top ten hold 4% to 5.5%. Sequencing was carried out using blood. The receptors stem from a girl under 18 with multiple sclerosis. Both conserved end residues are part of each CDR3. The order of the fields is J gene, V gene, clone size, D gene, CDR3 protein, CDR3 DNA. The D gene is left open where the match is weak. Not all rows give a size; the values are once, few, many and, for expanded clones, a class.

J gene: TRBJ1-2
V gene: TRBV29-1
clone size: .
D gene: .
CDR3 protein: CSVAWVGGGYTF
CDR3 DNA: TGCAGCGTTGCGTGGGTGGGCGGTGGCTACACCTTC

J gene: TRBJ2-3
V gene: TRBV11-2
clone size: .
D gene: .
CDR3 protein: CASNVGGPTDTQYF
CDR3 DNA: TGTGCCAGCAACGTTGGTGGGCCGACCGATACGCAGTATTTT

J gene: TRBJ2-7
V gene: TRBV29-1
clone size: once
D gene: TRBD2
CDR3 protein: CSVETGLAGPSYEQYF
CDR3 DNA: TGCAGCGTTGAAACGGGACTAGCGGGACCCTCCTACGAGCAGTACTTC

J gene: TRBJ1-6
V gene: TRBV28
clone size: .
D gene: TRBD1
CDR3 protein: CASRIGTGSSPLHF
CDR3 DNA: TGTGCCAGCAGAATCGGGACAGGGTCCTCACCCCTCCACTTT

J gene: TRBJ2-7
V gene: TRBV7-2
clone size: .
D gene: .
CDR3 protein: CASSRTSPIEQYF
CDR3 DNA: TGTGCCAGCAGCCGCACTAGTCCCATCGAGCAGTACTTC

J gene: TRBJ2-7
V gene: TRBV10-3
clone size: .
D gene: .
CDR3 protein: CAISGDINYEQYF
CDR3 DNA: TGTGCCATCAGTGGGGACATCAACTACGAGCAGTACTTC

J gene: TRBJ2-1
V gene: TRBV12-3/TRBV12-4
clone size: few
D gene: TRBD2
CDR3 protein: CASSFGRGGAYNEQFF
CDR3 DNA: TGTGCCAGCAGTTTCGGGCGGGGAGGGGCCTACAATGAGCAGTTCTTC

J gene: TRBJ2-1
V gene: TRBV7-2
clone size: .
D gene: .
CDR3 protein: CASSQQTLLEITNEQFF
CDR3 DNA: TGTGCCAGCAGCCAACAAACCCTACTAGAAATTACAAATGAGCAGTTCTTC

J gene: TRBJ2-3
V gene: TRBV7-3
clone size: .
D gene: .
CDR3 protein: CASSSRPPPSTDTQYF
CDR3 DNA: TGTGCCAGCAGCTCGCGTCCGCCCCCTAGCACAGATACGCAGTATTTT

J gene: TRBJ2-7
V gene: TRBV28
clone size: .
D gene: .
CDR3 protein: CASSTEDGEYEQYF
CDR3 DNA: TGTGCCAGCAGTACCGAGGACGGGGAATACGAGCAGTACTTC

J gene: TRBJ1-2
V gene: TRBV28
clone size: few
D gene: .
CDR3 protein: CASTDAPNYGYTF
CDR3 DNA: TGTGCCAGCACCGACGCGCCTAACTATGGCTACACCTTC

J gene: TRBJ1-6
V gene: TRBV20-1
clone size: .
D gene: .
CDR3 protein: CSVKTGGDSPLHF
CDR3 DNA: TGCAGTGTCAAGACGGGTGGGGACTCACCCCTCCACTTT

J gene: TRBJ2-7
V gene: TRBV5-1
clone size: .
D gene: .
CDR3 protein: CASGETVGEQYF
CDR3 DNA: TGCGCCAGCGGCGAGACCGTGGGCGAGCAGTACTTC

J gene: TRBJ2-3
V gene: TRBV5-1
clone size: .
D gene: TRBD2
CDR3 protein: CASSAGLAGRADTQYF
CDR3 DNA: TGCGCCAGCAGCGCAGGACTAGCGGGGCGGGCAGATACGCAGTATTTT

J gene: TRBJ2-1
V gene: TRBV20-1
clone size: .
D gene: .
CDR3 protein: CSARDTLALSYNEQFF
CDR3 DNA: TGCAGTGCTAGAGATACCCTAGCGTTATCCTACAATGAGCAGTTCTTC

J gene: TRBJ2-5
V gene: TRBV7-9
clone size: .
D gene: TRBD2
CDR3 protein: CASSLSGSMETQYF
CDR3 DNA: TGTGCCAGCAGCCTAAGCGGGAGTATGGAGACCCAGTACTTC

J gene: TRBJ2-1
V gene: TRBV3-1
clone size: .
D gene: TRBD2
CDR3 protein: CASSQDYRTSGRAEQFF
CDR3 DNA: TGTGCCAGCAGCCAAGACTACCGGACTAGCGGGAGAGCTGAGCAGTTCTTC

J gene: TRBJ1-2
V gene: TRBV5-1
clone size: few
D gene: TRBD1
CDR3 protein: CASSSGQGESYGYTF
CDR3 DNA: TGCGCCAGCAGCTCGGGACAGGGGGAGAGCTATGGCTACACCTTC

J gene: TRBJ2-1
V gene: TRBV11-2
clone size: .
D gene: .
CDR3 protein: CASSETEDLNKVFPPEVAVFEQFF
CDR3 DNA: TGTGCCAGCAGCGAAACAGAGGACCTGAACAAGGTGTTCCCACCCGAGGTCGCTGTGTTTGAGCAGTTCTTC

J gene: TRBJ2-7
V gene: TRBV12-5
clone size: .
D gene: .
CDR3 protein: CASAILATQYF
CDR3 DNA: TGTGCTAGTGCCATCCTTGCCACCCAGTACTTC

J gene: TRBJ2-7
V gene: TRBV6-5
clone size: .
D gene: .
CDR3 protein: CASRLGGVHPTYEQYF
CDR3 DNA: TGTGCCAGCAGACTGGGGGGCGTCCACCCAACCTACGAGCAGTACTTC

J gene: TRBJ2-1
V gene: TRBV7-9
clone size: .
D gene: .
CDR3 protein: CASSPANAIRNNEQFF
CDR3 DNA: TGTGCCAGCAGCCCCGCCAACGCAATCCGGAACAATGAGCAGTTCTTC

J gene: TRBJ1-1
V gene: TRBV19
clone size: .
D gene: .
CDR3 protein: CASSIDETYTGQGEAFF
CDR3 DNA: TGTGCCAGTAGTATAGATGAGACCTACACAGGTCAGGGTGAAGCTTTCTTT

J gene: TRBJ2-7
V gene: TRBV9
clone size: .
D gene: TRBD2
CDR3 protein: CASSAPKRGDHEQYF
CDR3 DNA: TGTGCCAGCAGCGCCCCTAAGCGGGGGGACCACGAGCAGTACTTC

J gene: TRBJ2-4
V gene: TRBV20-1
clone size: .
D gene: TRBD2
CDR3 protein: CSARDLGLADPREQYF
CDR3 DNA: TGCAGTGCTAGAGATCTTGGACTAGCGGACCCTAGGGAGCAGTACTTC

J gene: TRBJ1-1
V gene: TRBV27
clone size: .
D gene: .
CDR3 protein: CAGSSPWKDTEAFF
CDR3 DNA: TGTGCCGGCAGTTCCCCATGGAAGGACACTGAAGCTTTCTTT

J gene: TRBJ2-7
V gene: TRBV12-3/TRBV12-4
clone size: .
D gene: TRBD1
CDR3 protein: CASSTTGLPYEQYF
CDR3 DNA: TGTGCCAGCAGTACGACAGGGCTCCCCTACGAGCAGTACTTC

J gene: TRBJ1-5
V gene: TRBV5-1
clone size: .
D gene: .
CDR3 protein: CASSLGAAENQPQHF
CDR3 DNA: TGCGCCAGCAGCTTGGGGGCGGCCGAGAATCAGCCCCAGCATTTT

J gene: TRBJ1-2
V gene: TRBV5-6
clone size: few
D gene: .
CDR3 protein: CASSLLLGSVEGYTF
CDR3 DNA: TGTGCCAGCAGCTTGCTCTTGGGCAGCGTCGAGGGCTACACCTTC

J gene: TRBJ2-5
V gene: TRBV5-1
clone size: .
D gene: .
CDR3 protein: CASSLLVPGGRETQYF
CDR3 DNA: TGCGCCAGCAGCTTGTTAGTGCCAGGGGGGAGAGAGACCCAGTACTTC

J gene: TRBJ1-2
V gene: TRBV7-9
clone size: once
D gene: TRBD1
CDR3 protein: CASSVDRGLLFYGYTF
CDR3 DNA: TGTGCCAGCAGCGTCGACAGGGGGCTGCTCTTCTATGGCTACACCTTC

J gene: TRBJ2-1
V gene: TRBV20-1
clone size: few
D gene: .
CDR3 protein: CSGGPYNEQFF
CDR3 DNA: TGCAGCGGGGGGCCCTACAATGAGCAGTTCTTC

J gene: TRBJ1-1
V gene: TRBV27
clone size: .
D gene: TRBD1
CDR3 protein: CASSLSTGDTEAFF
CDR3 DNA: TGTGCCAGCAGTCTATCAACAGGGGACACTGAAGCTTTCTTT

J gene: TRBJ2-5
V gene: TRBV25-1
clone size: few
D gene: .
CDR3 protein: CASSESLGTTGTQYF
CDR3 DNA: TGTGCCAGCAGTGAATCCCTGGGTACCACGGGGACCCAGTACTTC

J gene: TRBJ1-5
V gene: TRBV6-5
clone size: .
D gene: .
CDR3 protein: CASSYSPVNTQYFGPGTQHF
CDR3 DNA: .

J gene: TRBJ2-4
V gene: TRBV2
clone size: .
D gene: .
CDR3 protein: CASTSEGIQYF
CDR3 DNA: TGTGCCAGCACGTCTGAAGGCATTCAGTACTTC

J gene: TRBJ2-6
V gene: TRBV5-1
clone size: .
D gene: .
CDR3 protein: CASSLYLSSGANVLTF
CDR3 DNA: TGCGCCAGCAGCTTGTACCTGAGCTCTGGGGCCAACGTCCTGACTTTC

J gene: TRBJ1-1
V gene: TRBV7-8
clone size: few
D gene: .
CDR3 protein: CASSHPPSEAFF
CDR3 DNA: TGTGCCAGCAGCCACCCCCCGTCTGAAGCTTTCTTT

J gene: TRBJ2-7
V gene: TRBV7-6
clone size: few
D gene: .
CDR3 protein: CASSSTGFKDEQYF
CDR3 DNA: TGTGCCAGCAGCTCTACCGGCTTCAAGGACGAGCAGTACTTC

J gene: TRBJ2-5
V gene: TRBV4-1
clone size: few
D gene: .
CDR3 protein: CASSKGGEETQYF
CDR3 DNA: TGCGCCAGCAGCAAAGGAGGGGAAGAGACCCAGTACTTC

J gene: TRBJ1-1
V gene: TRBV29-1
clone size: once
D gene: .
CDR3 protein: CSGTNRVGLSTEAFF
CDR3 DNA: TGCAGCGGCACTAACAGGGTCGGTTTGTCCACTGAAGCTTTCTTT

J gene: TRBJ2-7
V gene: TRBV30
clone size: .
D gene: .
CDR3 protein: CAWSVLDRGEQYF
CDR3 DNA: TGTGCCTGGAGTGTACTAGATCGGGGCGAGCAGTACTTC

J gene: TRBJ2-3
V gene: TRBV29-1
clone size: .
D gene: TRBD2
CDR3 protein: CSVDLLAGGTQYF
CDR3 DNA: TGCAGCGTTGATCTCCTAGCGGGGGGTACGCAGTATTTT

J gene: TRBJ1-1
V gene: TRBV10-3
clone size: .
D gene: .
CDR3 protein: CAISDQQIEAFF
CDR3 DNA: TGTGCCATCAGTGATCAGCAGATTGAAGCTTTCTTT

J gene: TRBJ1-5
V gene: TRBV12-5
clone size: few
D gene: .
CDR3 protein: CASVISSYERNQPQHF
CDR3 DNA: TGTGCTAGTGTCATCTCTAGCTATGAACGCAATCAGCCCCAGCATTTT

J gene: TRBJ1-1
V gene: TRBV7-8
clone size: few
D gene: TRBD1
CDR3 protein: CASSLDRGDTEAFF
CDR3 DNA: TGTGCCAGCAGCTTAGACAGGGGGGACACTGAAGCTTTCTTT

J gene: TRBJ1-1
V gene: TRBV29-1
clone size: few
D gene: TRBD1
CDR3 protein: CSVRDRGFRNAEAFF
CDR3 DNA: TGCAGCGTGCGGGACAGGGGGTTTCGGAACGCTGAAGCTTTCTTT

J gene: TRBJ2-7
V gene: TRBV7-8
clone size: .
D gene: TRBD1
CDR3 protein: CASSLYRTGTYEQYF
CDR3 DNA: TGTGCCAGCAGCTTGTACCGGACAGGGACCTACGAGCAGTACTTC

J gene: TRBJ2-1
V gene: TRBV6-1
clone size: few
D gene: .
CDR3 protein: CAVPRASTYNEQFF
CDR3 DNA: TGTGCCGTCCCCCGGGCCAGCACCTACAATGAGCAGTTCTTC